These 23 T cell receptor beta chains originate from one sample sequenced in a study of T cell repertoires in cytomegalovirus infection. TCRdb re-called the reads with MiXCR, one entry per CDR3 protein. The table lists 200,000 to 300,000 distinct CDR3 sequences, 9.1% of them singletons. The specimen was PBMCs. These receptor sequences come from a human donor in good health (CMV status not recorded). Some clones in this sample may be carry-over from other donors' samples.

This clonotype was seen more than once but under ten times. V gene TRBV6-2 or TRBV6-3 combines with J gene TRBJ2-5, with a weak D call TRBD1 (5 bases). CDR3 length equals 14 residues. Germline CDR1 reads MNHEY; CDR2 reads SVGEGT. V was shortened by 6 bases and J by 5 bases, with 16 bases between the two germline ends. The CDR3: CASRLLRALETQYF. The DNA of the CDR3 is TGTGCCAGCAGGCTCCTCAGGGCGTTGGAGACCCAGTACTTC.

V is TRBV28 and J is TRBJ2-7, with TRBD1 matching over 10 bases. Trimming at V came to 6 bases and at J to 6 bases, leaving 2 bases not matched to a gene. The CDR3 extends over 12 amino acids. Germline V gene data show CDR1 as MDHEN and CDR2 as SYDVKM. CDR3 residues: CASRGQGSEQYF. CDR3 DNA sequence: TGTGCCAGCAGGGGACAGGGGAGCGAGCAGTACTTC.

This clonotype was counted between two and nine times. The V and J genes are TRBV20-1 and TRBJ2-3; tentatively, D is TRBD2 (6 bases). Deletions cut 0 bases from V and 1 base from J, with 11 bases between. CDR3 size: 15 residues. Germline V lookup: CDR1 DFQATT, CDR2 SNEGSKA (reference sequence). CDR3 nucleotide sequence: TGCAGTGCTAGAGATACGGCTAGCGGCACAGATACGCAGTATTTT. Residues: CSARDTASGTDTQYF.

The chain couples TRBV29-1 to TRBJ1-1; possibly TRBD1 for D (5 bases). The V end was cut by 2 bases, the J end by 0 bases, with 7 bases between. This CDR3 has 13 amino acids. The germline gives CDR1 SQVTM, CDR2 ANQGSEA. The CDR3 DNA reads as TGCAGCGTTGAACGGGGCCTGAACACTGAAGCTTTCTTT. This gives the protein CSVERGLNTEAFF. Supplemented by reference TRBV29-1 and TRBJ1-1, the full variable domain reads SAVISQKPSRDICQRGTSLTIQCQVDSQVTMMFWYRQQPGQSLTLIATANQGSEATYESGFVIDKFPISRPNLTFSTLTVSNMSPEDSSIYLCSVERGLNTEAFFGQGTRLTVV.

In its sample, this clonotype was seen a few times. This sequence joins TRBV19 and TRBJ2-5, with D possibly matching TRBD1 (5 bases). The CDR3 has 14 amino acids. V lost 5 bases, J lost 5 bases, and 15 bases lay in between. Germline V gene lookup returns CDR1 LNHDA and CDR2 SQIVND (reference sequence). The CDR3 reads CASSAMGLGETQYF. In DNA form, the CDR3 reads TGTGCCAGTAGTGCAATGGGGCTCGGGGAGACCCAGTACTTC.

This clonotype occurred many times. The chain uses TRBV19 and TRBJ2-7; 9 bases line up with TRBD2. CDR3 length: 15 residues. Germline V gene lookup returns CDR1 LNHDA and CDR2 SQIVND (reference sequence). The V segment lost 2 bases and the J segment 7 bases; nucleotides outside the gene matches: 9. CDR3 coding DNA: TGTGCCAGTAGTATATCAGCGGGAGGCCCGGGGGAGCAGTACTTC. It yields the protein CASSISAGGPGEQYF. Full variable domain (remainder filled in from reference TRBV19 and TRBJ2-7): DGGITQSPKYLFRKEGQNVTLSCEQNLNHDAMYWYRQDPGQGLRLIYYSQIVNDFQKGDIAEGYSVSREKKESFPLTVTSAQKNPTAFYLCASSISAGGPGEQYFGPGTRLTVT.

This rearrangement joins TRBV7-9 to TRBJ2-5; 12 positions match TRBD2. This CDR3 spans 15 amino acids. The V segment lost 6 bases and the J segment 4 bases; nucleotides outside the gene matches: 6. Germline V gene lookup returns CDR1 SEHNR and CDR2 FQNEAQ (reference sequence). CDR3 amino acids: CASRRLAGAGETQYF. In nucleotides, the CDR3 is TGTGCCAGCAGACGACTAGCGGGAGCGGGAGAGACCCAGTACTTC.

This clonotype was recorded once. This rearrangement joins TRBV12-3 or TRBV12-4 to TRBJ2-3; 10 bases map to TRBD2. Losses at the gene ends were 9 bases for V and 4 bases for J; bases not matched to a gene: 7. CDR3 length: 14 residues. The CDR3 here is CASQRGGRADTQYF. The CDR3 coding sequence is TGTGCCAGTCAGCGGGGGGGGAGAGCAGATACGCAGTATTTT.

This clonotype turned up a few times. CDR3 region: CASSSSSGGAGWRETQYF. CDR3 bases: TGTGCCAGCAGTTCTTCTAGCGGGGGAGCTGGGTGGAGAGAGACCCAGTACTTC. The chain joins TRBV28 to TRBJ2-5; TRBD2 matches 10 bases. The CDR3 has 18 amino acids. Germline-derived CDR1 and CDR2 are MDHEN and SYDVKM. The V gene end was trimmed by 4 bases and the J gene end by 4 bases; junction bases not matched to a gene: 15.

This clonotype was observed many times. The chain recombines TRBV7-2 with TRBJ2-1; D uncertain. V was clipped by 3 bases and J by 10 bases, with 13 bases between them. In germline, CDR1 is SGHTA, CDR2 FQGNSA. The CDR3 covers 13 residues. The chain's CDR3 is CASSFNPRVEQFF. For the CDR3, the DNA is TGTGCCAGCAGCTTTAATCCCCGGGTCGAGCAGTTCTTC.

This clonotype was seen ten or more times. The J gene is TRBJ2-2, the V gene TRBV5-5, with TRBD1 matching 9 bases. The length of the CDR3 is 16 residues. J lost 0 bases, V lost 2 bases, and 2 bases had no gene match. Germline loops: CDR1 SGHKS, CDR2 YYEKEE (reference sequence). The CDR3 spells CASSLQGAANTGELFF. CDR3 DNA sequence: TGTGCCAGCAGCTTACAGGGGGCCGCGAACACCGGGGAGCTGTTTTTT. The full variable domain, its missing parts supplied by reference TRBV5-5 and TRBJ2-2, is DAGVTQSPTHLIKTRGQQVTLRCSPISGHKSVSWYQQVLGQGPQFIFQYYEKEERGRGNFPDRFSARQFPNYSSELNVNALLLGDSALYLCASSLQGAANTGELFFGEGSRLTVL.

This clonotype came up many times. The rearrangement uses TRBV11-2 and TRBJ2-3; possibly TRBD2 for D (6 bases). Germline V lookup: CDR1 SGHAT, CDR2 FQNNGV. The CDR3 totals 14 residues. V was clipped by 4 bases and J by 2 bases, with 10 bases between them. The CDR3 protein is CASSSRDSTDTQYF. DNA for the CDR3: TGTGCCAGCAGCTCCAGGGACTCCACAGATACGCAGTATTTT.

The chain is built from TRBV15 and TRBJ2-2; TRBD2 agrees at 14 bases. Germline V CDR1 and CDR2: LNHNV, YYDKDF (reference sequence). V dropped 4 bases and J dropped 6; count of bases not matched to a gene: 4. The CDR3 is made up of 16 amino acids. CDR3 nucleotides: TGTGCCACCAGCATGGGACTAGCGGGAGAGGCCGGGGAGCTGTTTTTT. It codes for CATSMGLAGEAGELFF.

This clonotype was detected a few times. The J gene is TRBJ1-2, the V gene TRBV28, with 11 bases fitting TRBD1. This CDR3 is built from 15 residues. Germline CDR1 reads MDHEN; CDR2 reads SYDVKM. J gave up 8 bases and V 0 bases, and 5 bases lay outside the gene matches. In DNA form, the CDR3 reads TGTGCCAGCAGTTTATGGACGGACAGGGGGCGCGGCTACACCTTC. It is translated as CASSLWTDRGRGYTF.

CDR3 sequence reads: CASSQDWSSSGTQYF. The DNA for the CDR3 is TGTGCCAGCAGCCAAGATTGGAGTAGCTCGGGGACCCAGTACTTC. The chain recombines TRBV4-2 with TRBJ2-5; no definite D call. Trimming pared 0 bases from V and 7 bases from J, leaving 15 bases between. The CDR3 spans 15 residues. CDR1 is LGHNA and CDR2 is YNFKEQ in the germline V gene.

This clonotype was observed many times. The V gene is TRBV19, the J gene TRBJ1-5; the match to TRBD1 covers 7 bases. The CDR3 sequence is 17 residues long. Germline V gene sequence: CDR1 LNHDA, CDR2 SQIVND (reference sequence). Trimming cost V 5 bases and J 1 base; bases outside gene matches: 11. The CDR3 here is CASSLPTGMGSNQPQHF. As DNA, the CDR3 is TGTGCCAGTAGTTTACCGACAGGGATGGGAAGCAATCAGCCCCAGCATTTT.

Many counts were recorded for this clonotype. The rearrangement links TRBV15 to TRBJ2-1; possibly TRBD1 or TRBD2 for D (6 bases each). V was pared by 0 bases and J by 5 bases, with 14 bases between. Germline values: CDR1 LNHNV, CDR2 YYDKDF (reference sequence). The CDR3 loop spans 16 amino acids. The CDR3 DNA is TGTGCCACCAGCAGAGATCAAGGGGGGCTCAACAATGAGCAGTTCTTC. Amino acid sequence: CATSRDQGGLNNEQFF.

This clonotype was detected many times. J is TRBJ2-7 and V is TRBV7-9, with 7 bases identical to TRBD1. Germline CDR1 SEHNR, CDR2 FQNEAQ (reference sequence). The CDR3 has 14 residues. The V gene end was trimmed by 2 bases and the J gene end by 4 bases; junction bases not matched to a gene: 5. CDR3 bases: TGTGCCAGCAGCTTAAGGGGGCGCGGGTACGAGCAGTACTTC. Its translation: CASSLRGRGYEQYF. Full variable domain (remainder filled in from reference TRBV7-9 and TRBJ2-7): DTGVSQNPRHKITKRGQNVTFRCDPISEHNRLYWYRQTLGQGPEFLTYFQNEAQLEKSRLLSDRFSAERPKGSFSTLEIQRTEQGDSAMYLCASSLRGRGYEQYFGPGTRLTVT.

This clonotype was detected ten times or more. The chain uses TRBV3-1 and TRBJ2-5, with TRBD2 matching over 12 bases. Germline assignment: CDR1 LGHDT and CDR2 YNNKEL (reference sequence). V shed 0 bases and J 5 bases; nucleotides not matched to a gene: 4. The CDR3 covers 16 residues. CDR3 DNA sequence: TGTGCCAGCAGCCAAGAGACTAGCGGGGGCAGGGAGACCCAGTACTTC. This codes for CASSQETSGGRETQYF.

This clonotype was seen ten or more times. V is TRBV6-2 or TRBV6-3 and J is TRBJ2-7; 9 bases are a match to TRBD2. This CDR3 contains 17 residues. Germline trimming cut 8 bases from V and 0 bases from J; bases unmatched to any gene: 14. Germline values: CDR1 MNHEY, CDR2 SVGEGT. This CDR3 is CASGLAPWWVSSYEQYF. CDR3 DNA: TGTGCCAGCGGACTAGCGCCCTGGTGGGTAAGCTCCTACGAGCAGTACTTC.

This clonotype came up many times. V usage is TRBV28 and J usage is TRBJ2-5; TRBD2 might be the D (6 bases). The germline CDR1 and CDR2 sequences are MDHEN and SYDVKM. The V end was cut by 7 bases, the J end by 5 bases, with 17 bases between. There are 14 residues in the CDR3. The CDR3 reads CASTPGGTPETQYF. DNA for the CDR3: TGTGCCAGCACTCCCGGAGGGACTCCCGAGACCCAGTACTTC.

In its sample, this clonotype was seen many times. The rearrangement links TRBV4-3 to TRBJ1-4; D is unresolved. In germline, CDR1 is LGHNA, CDR2 YSLEER. The CDR3 is 13 amino acids. Trimming stripped 0 bases from V and 14 bases from J, with 13 bases between. The CDR3 nucleotides are TGCGCCAGCAGCCAAGATTTTGCTGGGCGGCTGTTTTTT. Translation: CASSQDFAGRLFF.

At least ten counts were recorded for this clonotype. The rearrangement joins TRBV6-6 to TRBJ1-5; perhaps TRBD1 as D (5 bases). From germline, CDR1 is MNHNY and CDR2 SVGAGI (reference sequence). V was shortened by 6 bases and J by 6 bases, with 18 bases between the two germline ends. The CDR3 consists of 15 residues. Here the CDR3 reads CASRQDQGVRQPQHF. CDR3 DNA sequence: TGTGCCAGCAGACAGGACCAGGGCGTGCGTCAGCCCCAGCATTTT.